Below, one T cell receptor (beta chain) is given with its context. The same CDR3 can be traced to other DNA sequences in this sample. The entry originates in a study of blood T cell repertoires in COVID-19. Study summary: Some COVID-19 samples were acute and others convalescent; all came from the United States, Italy and Spain. T cells, B-cell-depleted T cells, or PBMCs supplied cDNA or gDNA.

Method: immunoSEQ multiplex PCR; TCRdb's copy keeps in-frame clones and lacks some. Of about 240,000 clones in the sample, about four fifths are singletons; the top ten hold 7.5%. The CDR3 extends over 13 amino acids. Per germline, CDR1 SQVTM and CDR2 ANQGSEA. Trimming pared 4 bases from V and 1 base from J, leaving 8 bases between. The V and J genes are TRBV29-1 and TRBJ2-1, with a tentative D call TRBD1 (6 bases). This TCR derives from a woman older than 75 with COVID-19, enrolled during active disease. Sequenced input: peripheral blood. The CDR3 DNA sequence: TGCAGCGTTGGGCAGGGGTCCTACAATGAGCAGTTCTTC. This gives the protein CSVGQGSYNEQFF.